Each of the 10 T cell receptor beta chains below was sequenced from the same sample in a study of Ad26.COV2.S vaccination and SARS-CoV-2 variants (dated by TCRdb to the early 2020s). Library generation was performed with the immunoSEQ multiplex PCR assay. TCRdb took over this immuneACCESS table, retaining in-frame rearrangements with V and J assigned. Such tables are incomplete; in checked studies, under half of the missing clones stem from an unresolved V gene, and the remainder is unexplained. For this sample there are fewer than 500,000 clones; more than 80% appear just once. The ten largest clones capture less than 15% of the sample. The intended sense of this specimen's treatment or condition label: roughly 20 received Ad26.COV2.S at low or high dose, single or two shots; 5 received placebo; per-sample allocation not given. For vaccine and placebo recipients, repertoires were sequenced using samples collected on day 63 after the first injection.

The sample here was peripheral blood, taken in a trial of Ad26.COV2.S vaccine versus placebo. These receptors came from a person between 18 and 65 years old who received the Ad26.COV2.S COVID-19 vaccine or a placebo.

The CDR3 reads CASSPIGTDGNYGYTF. CDR3 nucleotide sequence: TGCGCCAGCAGCCCCATAGGGACGGACGGTAACTATGGCTACACCTTC. The chain couples TRBV4-1 to TRBJ1-2; a weak D match, TRBD1 (5 bases). CDR1 is MGHRA and CDR2 is YSYEKL in the germline V gene. Trimming cost V 4 bases and J 1 base, with 16 bases left between them. The CDR3 sequence is 16 residues long.

The genes are TRBV5-8 and TRBJ2-1; 11 nucleotides line up with TRBD2. This CDR3 region has 17 residues. V lost 1 base and J lost 4; bases outside the gene matches: 7. Germline V gene sequence: CDR1 SGHTS, CDR2 YDEGEE. CDR3 nucleotide sequence: TGTGCCAGCAGCTTGACCTCCGGGACTAGCGGTTACAATGAGCAGTTCTTC. It translates to CASSLTSGTSGYNEQFF. Filled out from reference TRBV5-8 and TRBJ2-1, the complete variable domain reads EAGVTQSPTHLIKTRGQQATLRCSPISGHTSVYWYQQALGLGLQFLLWYDEGEERNRGNFPPRFSGRQFPNYSSELNVNALELEDSALYLCASSLTSGTSGYNEQFFGPGTRLTVL.

The chain is built from TRBV28 and TRBJ2-4; D unresolved. The CDR3 extends over 14 amino acids. V lost 6 bases to trimming and J lost 3 bases, with 12 bases between them. Germline values: CDR1 MDHEN, CDR2 SYDVKM. The CDR3 protein is CASSAPTGKNIQYF. CDR3 nucleotides: TGTGCCAGCAGCGCCCCGACGGGCAAAAACATTCAGTACTTC.

The V call is TRBV2, the J call TRBJ1-1; perhaps TRBD1 as D (5 bases). The V end was cut by 0 bases, the J end by 10 bases, with 12 bases between. The CDR3 totals 13 residues. The germline CDR1 and CDR2 sequences are SNHLY and FYNNEI. As DNA, the CDR3 is TGTGCCAGCAGTGAAGCTAGTGGGGGAAGAGCTTTCTTT. It translates to CASSEASGGRAFF.

This sequence joins TRBV9 and TRBJ1-6; no firm D call. The germline gives CDR1 SGDLS, CDR2 YYNGEE. V dropped 0 bases and J dropped 8 bases, with 6 bases sitting between them. CDR3 size: 13 residues. The DNA for the CDR3 is TGTGCCAGCAGCGTAGTCGGTGATTCACCCCTCCACTTT. Protein product: CASSVVGDSPLHF. Complete variable domain (other parts from reference TRBV9 and TRBJ1-6): DSGVTQTPKHLITATGQRVTLRCSPRSGDLSVYWYQQSLDQGLQFLIQYYNGEERAKGNILERFSAQQFPDLHSELNLSSLELGDSALYFCASSVVGDSPLHFGNGTRLTVT.

V usage is TRBV4-3 and J usage is TRBJ2-2, with D possibly TRBD1 on 6 matching bases. This CDR3 is built from 15 residues. With 0 bases removed from V and 4 bases from J, the gap between germline ends came to 9 bases. Germline CDR1 is LGHNA and CDR2 is YSLEER. The CDR3 DNA follows: TGCGCCAGCAGCCAAGAACAGGGTCTCACCGGGGAGCTGTTTTTT. It specifies CASSQEQGLTGELFF.

The CDR3 bases are TGTGCCAGCAGTTTATCTCTCGACCCCTCCTACAATGAGCAGTTCTTC. This encodes CASSLSLDPSYNEQFF. This chain connects TRBV27 to TRBJ2-1; D ambiguous. V lost 0 bases to trimming and J lost 0 bases, with 9 bases between them. CDR1 and CDR2 from the germline V gene are MNHEY and SMNVEV (reference sequence). The CDR3 loop spans 16 amino acids.

J is TRBJ2-1 and V is TRBV6-6; 10 bases line up with TRBD2. V was pared by 3 bases and J by 7 bases, with 6 bases of the junction left unmatched. CDR3 size: 15 residues. Per the germline V gene, CDR1 is MNHNY and CDR2 is SVGAGI (reference sequence). CDR3 DNA: TGTGCCAGCAGTTATGCTAGCGGGAGCTTGAATGAGCAGTTCTTC. Translated, it gives CASSYASGSLNEQFF.

Remarks on this clone: The sample holds other DNA sequences that translate to the same CDR3. The V call is TRBV12-3 or TRBV12-4, the J call TRBJ2-5; D remains unclear. CDR3 length: 11 amino acids. Trimming took 3 bases from V and 5 from J, leaving 4 bases between them. The CDR3 DNA reads as TGTGCCAGCAGTTTGGAGGAGACCCAGTACTTC. This sequence encodes CASSLEETQYF.

J is TRBJ2-1 and V is TRBV19; TRBD1 agrees at 7 bases. The CDR3 has 14 residues. Trimming took 4 bases from V and 7 from J; bases not matched to a gene: 7. Germline assignment: CDR1 LNHDA and CDR2 SQIVND (reference sequence). The CDR3 region is CASSNRQGGNEQFF. Written as DNA, the CDR3 is TGTGCCAGTAGTAACAGACAGGGTGGGAATGAGCAGTTCTTC. Full variable domain (outside the CDR3, taken from reference TRBV19 and TRBJ2-1): DGGITQSPKYLFRKEGQNVTLSCEQNLNHDAMYWYRQDPGQGLRLIYYSQIVNDFQKGDIAEGYSVSREKKESFPLTVTSAQKNPTAFYLCASSNRQGGNEQFFGPGTRLTVL.